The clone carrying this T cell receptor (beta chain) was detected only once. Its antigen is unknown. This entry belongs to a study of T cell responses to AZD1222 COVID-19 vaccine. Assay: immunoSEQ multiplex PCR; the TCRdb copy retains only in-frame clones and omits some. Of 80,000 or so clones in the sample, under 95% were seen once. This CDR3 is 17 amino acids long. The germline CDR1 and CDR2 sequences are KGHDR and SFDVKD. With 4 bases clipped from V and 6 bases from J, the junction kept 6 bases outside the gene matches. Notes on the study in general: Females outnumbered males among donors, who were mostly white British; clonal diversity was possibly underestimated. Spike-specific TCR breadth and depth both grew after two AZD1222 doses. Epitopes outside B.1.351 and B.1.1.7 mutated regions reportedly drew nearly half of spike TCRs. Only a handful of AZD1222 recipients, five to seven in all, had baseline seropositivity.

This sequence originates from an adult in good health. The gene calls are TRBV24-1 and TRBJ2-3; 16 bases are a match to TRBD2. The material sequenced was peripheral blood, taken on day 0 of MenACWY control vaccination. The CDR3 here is CATSDRGTSGRGDTQYF. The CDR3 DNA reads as TGTGCCACCAGTGACCGAGGGACTAGCGGGAGGGGCGATACGCAGTATTTT.